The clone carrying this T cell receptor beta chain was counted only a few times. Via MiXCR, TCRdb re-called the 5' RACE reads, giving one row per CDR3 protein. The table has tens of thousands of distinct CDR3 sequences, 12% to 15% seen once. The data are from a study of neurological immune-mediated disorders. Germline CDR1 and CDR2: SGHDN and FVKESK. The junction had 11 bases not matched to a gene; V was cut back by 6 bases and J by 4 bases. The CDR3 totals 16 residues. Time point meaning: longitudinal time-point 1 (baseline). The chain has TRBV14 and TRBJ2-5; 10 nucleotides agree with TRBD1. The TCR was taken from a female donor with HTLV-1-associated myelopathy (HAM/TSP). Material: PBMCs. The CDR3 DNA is TGTGCCAGCAGTCAAAGGACAGGGGGATTCGGAGAGACCCAGTACTTC. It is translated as CASSQRTGGFGETQYF.